The source of this T cell receptor beta chain is a study of blood T cell repertoires in COVID-19. This clone came up many times. This same CDR3 is encoded by further DNA sequences in the sample. The data were produced by immunoSEQ multiplex PCR, yet TCRdb's version contains in-frame clones alone and is incomplete. This sample has 500,000 to 600,000 clones, with about 89% found just once. The CDR3 spans 13 residues. Germline loops: CDR1 MNHEY, CDR2 SVGAGI. Trimming cost V 0 bases and J 5 bases, with 5 bases left between them. Seattle patient enrollment occurred during active infection, with longitudinal follow-up thereafter.

The sequence was collected from a woman aged 45-65 years with COVID-19, enrolled during active disease. Specimen: peripheral blood. This rearrangement joins TRBV6-5 to TRBJ2-1; D not certain. CDR3 nucleotides: TGTGCCAGCAGTTACTCGTCCGACAATGAGCAGTTCTTC. Protein sequence: CASSYSSDNEQFF.